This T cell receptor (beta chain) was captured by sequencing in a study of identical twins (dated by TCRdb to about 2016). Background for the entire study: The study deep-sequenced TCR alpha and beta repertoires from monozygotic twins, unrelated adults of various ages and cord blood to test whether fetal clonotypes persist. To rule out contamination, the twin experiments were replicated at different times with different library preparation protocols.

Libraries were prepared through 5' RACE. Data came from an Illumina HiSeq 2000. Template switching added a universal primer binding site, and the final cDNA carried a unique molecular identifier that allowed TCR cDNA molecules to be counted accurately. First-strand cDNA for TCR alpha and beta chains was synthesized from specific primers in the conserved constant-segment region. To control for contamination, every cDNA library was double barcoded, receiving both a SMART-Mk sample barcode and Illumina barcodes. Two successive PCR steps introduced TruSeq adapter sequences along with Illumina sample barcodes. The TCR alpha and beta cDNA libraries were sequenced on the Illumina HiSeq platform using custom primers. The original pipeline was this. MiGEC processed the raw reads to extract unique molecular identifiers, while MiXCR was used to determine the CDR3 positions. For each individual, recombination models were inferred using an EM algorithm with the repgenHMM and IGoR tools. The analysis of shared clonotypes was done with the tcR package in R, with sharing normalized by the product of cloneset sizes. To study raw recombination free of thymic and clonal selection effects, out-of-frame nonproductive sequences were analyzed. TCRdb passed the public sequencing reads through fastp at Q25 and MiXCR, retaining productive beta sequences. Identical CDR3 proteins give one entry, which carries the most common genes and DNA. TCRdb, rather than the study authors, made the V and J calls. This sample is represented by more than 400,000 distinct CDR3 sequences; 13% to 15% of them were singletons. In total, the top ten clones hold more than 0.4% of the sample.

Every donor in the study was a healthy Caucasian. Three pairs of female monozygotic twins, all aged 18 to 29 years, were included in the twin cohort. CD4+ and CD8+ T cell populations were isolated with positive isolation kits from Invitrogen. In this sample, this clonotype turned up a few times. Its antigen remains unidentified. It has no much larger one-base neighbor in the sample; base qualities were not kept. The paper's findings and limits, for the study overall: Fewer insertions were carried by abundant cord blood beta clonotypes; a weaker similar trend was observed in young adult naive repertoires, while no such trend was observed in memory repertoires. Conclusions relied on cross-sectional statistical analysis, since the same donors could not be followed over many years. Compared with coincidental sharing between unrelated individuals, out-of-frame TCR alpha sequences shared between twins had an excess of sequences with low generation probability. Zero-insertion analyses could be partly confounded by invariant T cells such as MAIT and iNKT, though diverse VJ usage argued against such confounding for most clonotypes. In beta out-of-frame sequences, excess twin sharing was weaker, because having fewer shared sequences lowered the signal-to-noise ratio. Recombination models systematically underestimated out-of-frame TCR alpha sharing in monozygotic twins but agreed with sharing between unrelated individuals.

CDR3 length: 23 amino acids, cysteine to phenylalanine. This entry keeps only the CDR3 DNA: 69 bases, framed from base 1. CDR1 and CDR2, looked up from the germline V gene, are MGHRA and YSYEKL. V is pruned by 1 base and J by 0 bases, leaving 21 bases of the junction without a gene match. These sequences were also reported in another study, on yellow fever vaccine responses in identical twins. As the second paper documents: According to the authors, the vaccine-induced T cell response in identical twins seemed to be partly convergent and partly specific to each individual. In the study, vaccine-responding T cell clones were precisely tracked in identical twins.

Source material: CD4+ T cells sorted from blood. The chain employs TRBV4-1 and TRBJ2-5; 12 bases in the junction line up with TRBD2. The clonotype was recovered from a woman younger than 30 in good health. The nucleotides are TGCGCCAGCAGCCAAGGGCCCCCAACTAGCGGGGGGCTCTTTGGCTCCCACCAAGAGACCCAGTACTTC. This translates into CASSQGPPTSGGLFGSHQETQYF.